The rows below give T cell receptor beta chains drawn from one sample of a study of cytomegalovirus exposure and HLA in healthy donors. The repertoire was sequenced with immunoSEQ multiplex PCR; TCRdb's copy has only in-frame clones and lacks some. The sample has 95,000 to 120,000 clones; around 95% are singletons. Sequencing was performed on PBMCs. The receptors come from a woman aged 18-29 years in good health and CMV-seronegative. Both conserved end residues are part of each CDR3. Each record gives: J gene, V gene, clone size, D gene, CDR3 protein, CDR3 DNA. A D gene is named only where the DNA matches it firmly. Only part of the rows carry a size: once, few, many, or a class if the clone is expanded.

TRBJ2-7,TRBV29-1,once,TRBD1,CSAGQGGYEQYF,TGCAGCGCCGGACAGGGGGGTTACGAGCAGTACTTC
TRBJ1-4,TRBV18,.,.,CASSPNRARDATNEKLFF,TGTGCCAGCTCACCGAACAGGGCCCGAGATGCAACTAATGAAAAACTGTTTTTT
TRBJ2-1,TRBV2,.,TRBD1,CASSVVTGDFDEQFF,TGTGCCAGCAGTGTAGTGACAGGGGATTTCGATGAGCAGTTCTTC
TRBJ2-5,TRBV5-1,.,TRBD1,CASSWLGGLQETQYF,TGCGCCAGCAGCTGGTTAGGGGGCCTCCAAGAGACCCAGTACTTC
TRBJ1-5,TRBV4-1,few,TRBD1,CASSQGTVFFNQPQHF,TGCGCCAGCAGCCAGGGGACAGTATTTTTCAATCAGCCCCAGCATTTT
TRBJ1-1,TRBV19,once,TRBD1,CASRRQGNTEAFF,TGTGCCAGTAGACGACAGGGGAACACTGAAGCTTTCTTT
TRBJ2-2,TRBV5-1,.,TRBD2,CASSLGLANGELFF,TGCGCCAGCAGTCTAGGACTAGCTAACGGGGAGCTGTTTTTT
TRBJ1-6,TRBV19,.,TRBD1,CASSPLQGNNSPLHF,TGTGCCAGTAGTCCACTACAGGGGAACAATTCACCCCTCCACTTT
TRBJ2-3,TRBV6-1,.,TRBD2,CASSEAGTSGGFTDTQYF,TGTGCCAGCAGTGAAGCTGGGACTAGCGGGGGTTTCACAGATACGCAGTATTTT
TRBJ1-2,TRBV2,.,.,CASSKDSNYGYTF,TGTGCCAGCAGCAAGGACAGTAACTATGGCTACACCTTC
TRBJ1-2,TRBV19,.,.,CASSPGQTGGYTF,TGTGCCAGTAGTCCCGGACAGACGGGTGGCTACACCTTC
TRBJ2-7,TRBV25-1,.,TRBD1,CASRPFEGQFYEQYF,TGTGCCAGCCGACCTTTTGAGGGACAGTTCTACGAGCAGTACTTC
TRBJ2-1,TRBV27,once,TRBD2,CASRFGTSGANEQFF,TGTGCCAGCAGGTTCGGGACTAGCGGGGCTAATGAGCAGTTCTTC
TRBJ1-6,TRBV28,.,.,CASSYTGTSNSPLHF,TGTGCCAGCAGTTACACCGGGACAAGCAATTCACCCCTCCACTTT
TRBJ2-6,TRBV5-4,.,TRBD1,CASSPGQGAPGANVLTF,TGTGCCAGCAGCCCGGGACAGGGGGCGCCCGGGGCCAACGTCCTGACTTTC
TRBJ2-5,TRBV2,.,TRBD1,CASSEGAGGLRETQYF,TGTGCCAGCAGTGAAGGGGCAGGGGGCTTGAGAGAGACCCAGTACTTC
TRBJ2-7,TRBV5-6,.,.,CASSLTEGVPYEQYF,TGTGCCAGCAGCCTCACCGAGGGGGTCCCCTACGAGCAGTACTTC
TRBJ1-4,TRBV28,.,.,CASSTDSEFNEKLFF,TGTGCCAGCAGTACGGACAGCGAGTTTAATGAAAAACTGTTTTTT
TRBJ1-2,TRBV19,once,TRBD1,CASSIWQGASNGYTF,TGTGCCAGTAGTATATGGCAGGGGGCTAGTAATGGCTACACCTTC
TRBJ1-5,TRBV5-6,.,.,CASSLEVRGLASNQPQHF,TGTGCCAGCAGCTTGGAAGTCAGAGGGCTCGCGAGCAATCAGCCCCAGCATTTT
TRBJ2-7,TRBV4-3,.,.,CASSQGLGDTYEQYF,TGCGCCAGCAGCCAAGGTCTCGGGGATACCTACGAGCAGTACTTC
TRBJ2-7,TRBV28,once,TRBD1,CASSRQDQGANYEQYF,TGTGCCAGCAGCCGACAAGACCAGGGGGCTAACTACGAGCAGTACTTC
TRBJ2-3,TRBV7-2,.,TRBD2,CASSLVGGAPDTQYF,TGTGCCAGCAGCTTAGTCGGGGGGGCTCCAGATACGCAGTATTTT
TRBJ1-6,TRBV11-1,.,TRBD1,CASSLGQGLGGSPLHF,TGTGCCAGCAGCCTGGGACAGGGCCTAGGGGGTTCACCCCTCCACTTT
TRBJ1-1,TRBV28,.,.,CASSLTANTEAFF,TGTGCCAGCAGTTTGACAGCGAACACTGAAGCTTTCTTT
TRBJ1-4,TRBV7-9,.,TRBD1,CASSYTGGREKLFF,TGTGCCAGCAGCTATACAGGGGGCAGGGAAAAACTGTTTTTT
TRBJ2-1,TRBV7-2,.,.,CASRFAGTGTEFF,TGTGCCAGCAGGTTCGCCGGAACAGGGACGGAGTTCTTC
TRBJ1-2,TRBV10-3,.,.,CAISESGRPANYGYTF,TGTGCCATCAGTGAGTCGGGCAGACCAGCTAACTATGGCTACACCTTC
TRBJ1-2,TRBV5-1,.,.,CASSSGGTNYGYTF,TGCGCCAGCAGCTCCGGGGGGACGAACTATGGCTACACCTTC
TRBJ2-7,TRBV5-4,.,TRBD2,CASSQQLAVGSYEQYF,TGCGCCAGCAGCCAGCAACTAGCGGTGGGATCCTACGAGCAGTACTTC